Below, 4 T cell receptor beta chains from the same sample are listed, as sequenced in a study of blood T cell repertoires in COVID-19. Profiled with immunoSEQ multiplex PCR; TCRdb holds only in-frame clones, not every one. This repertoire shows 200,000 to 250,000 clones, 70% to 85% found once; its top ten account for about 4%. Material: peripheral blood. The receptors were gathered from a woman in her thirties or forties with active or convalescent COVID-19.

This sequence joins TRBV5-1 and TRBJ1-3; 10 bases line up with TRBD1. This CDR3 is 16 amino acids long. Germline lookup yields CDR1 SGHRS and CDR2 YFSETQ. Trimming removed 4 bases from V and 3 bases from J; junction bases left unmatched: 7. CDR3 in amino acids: CASSLRTGGYGNTIYF. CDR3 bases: TGCGCCAGCAGCCTCAGGACAGGGGGATATGGAAACACCATATATTTT.

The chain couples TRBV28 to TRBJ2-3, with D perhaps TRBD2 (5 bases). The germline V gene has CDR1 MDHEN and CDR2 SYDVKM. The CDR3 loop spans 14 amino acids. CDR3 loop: CATVGGLASDTQYF. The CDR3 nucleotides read TGTGCTACGGTCGGCGGGTTAGCCTCTGATACGCAGTATTTT.

The CDR3 loop is CASSLPTIEGTQYF. The CDR3 nucleotides read TGTGCCAGCAGCTTGCCCACTATCGAAGGAACCCAGTACTTC. This chain connects TRBV5-4 to TRBJ2-5, with D uncertain. Trimming pared 1 base from V and 8 bases from J, leaving 15 bases between. There are 14 residues in the CDR3. Germline-derived CDR1 and CDR2 are SGHNT and YYREEE (reference sequence).

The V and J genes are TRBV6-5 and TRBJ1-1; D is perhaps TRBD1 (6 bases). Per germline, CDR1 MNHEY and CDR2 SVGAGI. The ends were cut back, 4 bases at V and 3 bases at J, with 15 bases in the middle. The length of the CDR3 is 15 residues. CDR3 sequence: CASSLPGHPYTEAFF. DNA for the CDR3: TGTGCCAGCAGTTTACCGGGACACCCTTACACTGAAGCTTTCTTT.